These 23 T cell receptor beta chains originate from one sample sequenced in a study of blood T cell repertoires in COVID-19. The repertoire was sequenced with immunoSEQ multiplex PCR; TCRdb's copy has only in-frame clones and lacks some. The table shows 90,000 to 100,000 clones, with about nine tenths occurring only once. Sequencing used peripheral blood. These receptors were obtained from a man between 50 and 59 years old with acute or convalescent COVID-19.

In the case of this clone: A read error may account for a junction end that differs from germline. This chain links TRBV6-6 with TRBJ1-1; D is uncertain. In germline, CDR1 is MNHNY, CDR2 SVGAGI (reference sequence). The CDR3 runs to 12 residues. The CDR3 DNA reads TGTGCCAGCAGGCATGACAAGCCCGAAGGTTTCTTT. This sequence encodes CASRHDKPEGFF.

The rearrangement joins TRBV3-1 (or the pseudogene TRBV3-2) to TRBJ2-7; 8 nucleotides match TRBD1. Trimming at V came to 5 bases and at J to 4 bases, leaving 10 bases not matched to a gene. Germline lookup yields CDR1 LGHDT and CDR2 YNNKEL (reference sequence). This CDR3 is 15 amino acids long. Here the CDR3 DNA reads TGTGCCAGCAGCGATCAGGGGGCACCTCCATACGAGCAGTACTTC. It translates to CASSDQGAPPYEQYF.

CDR3 nucleotides: TGTGCCAGCAGCCAAGGACAGGGATTGTCCTTAACTGGCTATGGCTACACCTTC. Its protein product is CASSQGQGLSLTGYGYTF. The rearrangement uses TRBV14 and TRBJ1-2; 7 nucleotides align to TRBD1. Germline-derived CDR1 and CDR2 are SGHDN and FVKESK. The CDR3 contains 18 residues. With V trimmed by 1 base and J by 4 bases, 15 bases remained unmatched.

This chain joins TRBV5-4 and TRBJ2-2, with D possibly TRBD1 on 6 matching bases. V lost 0 bases and J 3 bases, leaving 9 bases between the germline ends. The CDR3 has 15 residues. The germline V gene encodes CDR1 SGHNT and CDR2 YYREEE (reference sequence). The DNA for the CDR3 is TGTGCCAGCAGCTTGGTACAGGGAGACACCGGGGAGCTGTTTTTT. Protein: CASSLVQGDTGELFF.

V is TRBV5-1 and J is TRBJ2-5; 9 bases align to TRBD1. This CDR3 spans 13 amino acids. Germline V gives CDR1 SGHRS, CDR2 YFSETQ. J gave up 5 bases and V 7 bases, and 6 bases lay outside the gene matches. The CDR3: CASEDRGGETQYF. In DNA form, the CDR3 reads TGCGCCAGCGAGGACAGGGGCGGGGAGACCCAGTACTTC. The whole variable domain, filled in from reference TRBV5-1 and TRBJ2-5, reads KAGVTQTPRYLIKTRGQQVTLSCSPISGHRSVSWYQQTPGQGLQFLFEYFSETQRNKGNFPGRFSGRQFSNSRSEMNVSTLELGDSALYLCASEDRGGETQYFGPGTRLLVL.

Only one count was recorded for this clone. The chain links TRBV5-5 to TRBJ1-6, with D unclear. CDR3 length: 12 residues. The V gene's germline CDR1 is SGHKS and CDR2 YYEKEE (reference sequence). The ends were cut back, 3 bases at V and 9 bases at J, with 7 bases in the middle. The CDR3 region is CASSSSGSPLHF. The DNA of the CDR3 is TGTGCCAGCAGCTCCTCAGGTTCACCCCTCCACTTT. The entire variable domain, with the rest obtained from reference TRBV5-5 and TRBJ1-6, is as follows: DAGVTQSPTHLIKTRGQQVTLRCSPISGHKSVSWYQQVLGQGPQFIFQYYEKEERGRGNFPDRFSARQFPNYSSELNVNALLLGDSALYLCASSSSGSPLHFGNGTRLTVT.

This rearrangement joins TRBV19 to TRBJ2-7, with 9 bases identical to TRBD2. Germline V lookup: CDR1 LNHDA, CDR2 SQIVND (reference sequence). CDR3 length: 17 residues. After removal of 5 bases from V and 0 bases from J, the junction contained 11 bases not matched to a gene. The CDR3 is CASSLTSGGVSSYEQYF. The CDR3 nucleotides read TGTGCCAGTAGTCTGACTAGCGGAGGCGTCTCCTCCTACGAGCAGTACTTC.

The rearrangement joins TRBV7-2 to TRBJ2-7, with 10 bases fitting TRBD1. Germline V gene lookup returns CDR1 SGHTA and CDR2 FQGNSA. The CDR3 is made up of 15 amino acids. V gave up 6 bases and J gave up 3 bases; unmatched junction bases: 8. CDR3 sequence reads: CASRQDRGPHYEQYF. The CDR3 DNA follows: TGTGCCAGCAGACAAGACAGGGGGCCTCACTACGAGCAGTACTTC.

The chain carries TRBV5-1 and TRBJ2-6; D is ambiguous. Germline CDR1 SGHRS, CDR2 YFSETQ. The CDR3 sequence is 17 residues long. Trimming cost V 3 bases and J 0 bases, with 13 bases left between them. The CDR3, as DNA: TGCGCCAGCAGCTCGGATATAAGGAGCTCTGGGGCCAACGTCCTGACTTTC. Its protein is CASSSDIRSSGANVLTF.

The chain is built from TRBV6-5 and TRBJ1-3; D call uncertain. Looked up from germline, CDR1 is MNHEY and CDR2 is SVGAGI. The CDR3 has 14 amino acids. With 7 bases removed from V and 5 bases from J, the gap between germline ends came to 15 bases. In DNA, the CDR3 is TGTGCCAGCATAATAAGAGGTTGGAGAAACACCATATATTTT. Protein product: CASIIRGWRNTIYF.

This rearrangement joins TRBV5-8 to TRBJ2-1; 7 bases are shared with TRBD1. V lost 2 bases and J lost 8; bases outside the gene matches: 16. The V gene's germline CDR1 is SGHTS and CDR2 YDEGEE. The CDR3 consists of 17 residues. The CDR3 DNA follows: TGTGCCAGCAGCTTCTCCGGGGCCATCAACAGGGGAGATGAGCAGTTCTTC. Amino acid sequence: CASSFSGAINRGDEQFF.

This chain links TRBV18 with TRBJ2-7, with 11 bases fitting TRBD1. The CDR3 sequence is 15 residues long. Germline V gene lookup returns CDR1 KGHSH and CDR2 LQKENI. The V gene end was trimmed by 3 bases and the J gene end by 4 bases; junction bases not matched to a gene: 5. The CDR3 DNA sequence: TGTGCCAGCTCACCCGGGACAGGGGGTGAGTACGAGCAGTACTTC. Translated: CASSPGTGGEYEQYF.

The rearrangement links TRBV6-2 or TRBV6-3 to TRBJ2-1; D possibly corresponds to TRBD2 (5 bases). The CDR3 consists of 14 residues. Germline assignment: CDR1 MNHEY and CDR2 SVGEGT. V was shortened by 6 bases and J by 2 bases, with 11 bases between the two germline ends. CDR3 protein: CASSSPGTYNEQFF. The CDR3 coding sequence is TGTGCCAGCAGCTCACCGGGAACCTACAATGAGCAGTTCTTC.

The chain links TRBV5-6 to TRBJ2-2, with D possibly being TRBD2 (5 bases). This CDR3 has 15 amino acids. Trimming shortened V by 4 bases and J by 3 bases, and 13 bases separated the two germline ends. From germline, CDR1 is SGHDT and CDR2 YYEEEE. For the CDR3, the DNA is TGTGCCAGCAGCGGACTGGCGAGGGACACCGGGGAGCTGTTTTTT. This gives the protein CASSGLARDTGELFF.

This clone was observed once. This rearrangement joins TRBV3-1 (or the pseudogene TRBV3-2) to TRBJ2-7; TRBD2 might be the D (5 bases). Per the germline V gene, CDR1 is LGHDT and CDR2 is YNNKEL (reference sequence). The V end lost 4 bases, the J end lost 0 bases, and 16 bases lay between the germline ends. This CDR3 is 16 amino acids long. Written as DNA, the CDR3 is TGTGCCAGCAGCCTGTCCCCCAGCGGTAGCTCCTACGAGCAGTACTTC. Protein product: CASSLSPSGSSYEQYF.

V gene TRBV6-5 combines with J gene TRBJ2-3, with a weak D call TRBD2 (6 bases). Germline-derived CDR1 and CDR2 are MNHEY and SVGAGI. The CDR3 sequence is 15 residues long. The V end lost 6 bases, the J end lost 2 bases, and 15 bases lay between the germline ends. The CDR3 DNA follows: TGTGCCAGCAGGGGGGTCGGGGGTGACACAGATACGCAGTATTTT. It specifies CASRGVGGDTDTQYF.

The V call is TRBV4-3, the J call TRBJ2-1; D is unresolved. The V and J ends lost 1 base and 7 bases respectively, with 8 bases between them. From germline, CDR1 is LGHNA and CDR2 YSLEER. CDR3 size: 13 residues. Here the CDR3 reads CASSQGEENEQFF. The CDR3 bases are TGCGCCAGCAGCCAAGGCGAAGAAAATGAGCAGTTCTTC.

The gene calls are TRBV11-2 and TRBJ1-5; D is perhaps TRBD1 (5 bases). Germline V gives CDR1 SGHAT, CDR2 FQNNGV. V lost 6 bases, J lost 4 bases, and 16 bases lay in between. This CDR3 comprises 15 residues. The CDR3 nucleotides are TGTGCCAGCAGTCGGGGGATGGGGCGGAATCAGCCCCAGCATTTT. This codes for CASSRGMGRNQPQHF.

The CDR3 nucleotides read TGTGCCAGCAGCATACGACAGGGGCCACCCCTCCACTTT. Translation: CASSIRQGPPLHF. J is TRBJ1-6 and V is TRBV7-9, with 8 bases fitting TRBD1. The CDR3 has 13 residues. Losses at the gene ends were 5 bases for V and 11 bases for J; bases not matched to a gene: 5. Germline values: CDR1 SEHNR, CDR2 FQNEAQ (reference sequence).

Only one count was recorded for this clone. The rearrangement links TRBV5-1 to TRBJ2-3; D call uncertain. The CDR3 is 12 residues long. Germline CDR1 is SGHRS and CDR2 is YFSETQ. V dropped 3 bases and J dropped 0 bases, with 2 bases sitting between them. In nucleotides, the CDR3 is TGCGCCAGCAGCTCAAGCACAGATACGCAGTATTTT. It specifies CASSSSTDTQYF.

The CDR3 is CASSPRGSGRPTYEQYF. The CDR3 DNA follows: TGTGCCAGCAGCCCGCGAGGTAGCGGGAGGCCGACCTACGAGCAGTACTTC. V is TRBV5-4 and J is TRBJ2-7; 10 bases are shared with TRBD2. J gave up 2 bases and V 4 bases, and 12 bases lay outside the gene matches. Germline assignment: CDR1 SGHNT and CDR2 YYREEE (reference sequence). The CDR3 has 17 amino acids.

The chain uses TRBV19 and TRBJ1-1; no clear D. The V and J ends lost 2 bases and 4 bases respectively, with 11 bases between them. CDR1 LNHDA and CDR2 SQIVND come from the germline V gene (reference sequence). The CDR3 runs to 14 residues. CDR3: CASSISGIGTEAFF. The CDR3 nucleotides are TGTGCCAGTAGTATATCGGGGATTGGCACTGAAGCTTTCTTT.

The chain is built from TRBV14 and TRBJ2-6; D not certain. CDR3 length: 13 residues. Per germline, CDR1 SGHDN and CDR2 FVKESK. Trimming stripped 5 bases from V and 2 bases from J, with 4 bases between. The CDR3 DNA is TGTGCCAGCAGCTTCGCTGGGGCCAACGTCCTGACTTTC. Its translation is CASSFAGANVLTF.